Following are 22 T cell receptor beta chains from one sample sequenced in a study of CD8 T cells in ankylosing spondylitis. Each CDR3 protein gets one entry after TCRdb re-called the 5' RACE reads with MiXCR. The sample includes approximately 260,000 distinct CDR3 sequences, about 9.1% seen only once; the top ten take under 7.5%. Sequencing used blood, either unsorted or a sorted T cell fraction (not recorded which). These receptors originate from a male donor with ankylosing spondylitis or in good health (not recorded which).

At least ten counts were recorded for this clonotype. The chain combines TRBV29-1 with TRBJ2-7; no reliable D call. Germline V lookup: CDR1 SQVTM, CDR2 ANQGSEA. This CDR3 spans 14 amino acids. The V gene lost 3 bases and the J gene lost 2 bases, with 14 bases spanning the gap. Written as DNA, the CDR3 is TGCAGCGTTGACAGTCCCTTAGGGCCCTACGAGCAGTACTTC. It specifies CSVDSPLGPYEQYF.

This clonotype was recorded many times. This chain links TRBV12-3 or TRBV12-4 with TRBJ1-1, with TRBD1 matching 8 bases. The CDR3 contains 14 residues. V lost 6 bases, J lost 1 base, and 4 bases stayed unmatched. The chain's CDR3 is CASRSGGSNTEAFF. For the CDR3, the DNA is TGTGCCAGCAGGTCAGGGGGCTCGAACACTGAAGCTTTCTTT.

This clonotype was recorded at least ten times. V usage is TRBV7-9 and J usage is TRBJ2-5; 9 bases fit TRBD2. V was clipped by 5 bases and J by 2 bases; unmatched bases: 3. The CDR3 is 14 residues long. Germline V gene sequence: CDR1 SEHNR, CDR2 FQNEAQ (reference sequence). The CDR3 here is CASSGSGRQETQYF. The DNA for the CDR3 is TGTGCCAGCAGCGGTAGCGGGAGACAAGAGACCCAGTACTTC. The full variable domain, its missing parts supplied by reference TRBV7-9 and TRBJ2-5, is DTGVSQNPRHKITKRGQNVTFRCDPISEHNRLYWYRQTLGQGPEFLTYFQNEAQLEKSRLLSDRFSAERPKGSFSTLEIQRTEQGDSAMYLCASSGSGRQETQYFGPGTRLLVL.

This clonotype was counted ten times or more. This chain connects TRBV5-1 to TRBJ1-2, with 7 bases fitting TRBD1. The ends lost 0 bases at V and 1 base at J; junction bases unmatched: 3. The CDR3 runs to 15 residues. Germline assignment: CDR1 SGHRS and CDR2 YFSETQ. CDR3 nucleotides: TGCGCCAGCAGCTTGGGGGACAGTTTTAACTATGGCTACACCTTC. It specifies CASSLGDSFNYGYTF.

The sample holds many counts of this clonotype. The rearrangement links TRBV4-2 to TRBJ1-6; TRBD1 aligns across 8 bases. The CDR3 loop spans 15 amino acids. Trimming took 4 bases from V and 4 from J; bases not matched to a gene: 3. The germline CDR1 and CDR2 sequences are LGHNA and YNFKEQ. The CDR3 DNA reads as TGTGCCAGCAGCCTGGGACAGGCATATAATTCACCCCTCCACTTT. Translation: CASSLGQAYNSPLHF.

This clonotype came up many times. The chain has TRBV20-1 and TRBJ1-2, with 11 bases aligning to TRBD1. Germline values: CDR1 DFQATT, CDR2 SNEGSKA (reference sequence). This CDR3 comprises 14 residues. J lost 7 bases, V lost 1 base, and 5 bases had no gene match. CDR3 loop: CSARAGQGAGGYTF. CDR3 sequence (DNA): TGCAGTGCTAGAGCTGGACAGGGGGCAGGTGGCTACACCTTC.

CDR3 sequence reads: CATSRYKKVGDQNYGYTF. CDR3 bases: TGTGCCACCTCCCGTTACAAGAAAGTAGGAGACCAAAACTATGGCTACACCTTC. The rearrangement joins TRBV3-1 to TRBJ1-2; D uncertain. Germline V gene lookup returns CDR1 LGHDT and CDR2 YNNKEL (reference sequence). The CDR3 extends over 18 amino acids. The V end lost 10 bases, the J end lost 2 bases, and 29 bases lay between the germline ends. The full variable domain, completed using reference TRBV3-1 and TRBJ1-2, is DTAVSQTPKYLVTQMGNDKSIKCEQNLGHDTMYWYKQDSKKFLKIMFSYNNKELIINETVPNRFSPKSPDKAHLNLHINSLELGDSAVYFCATSRYKKVGDQNYGYTFGSGTRLTVV.

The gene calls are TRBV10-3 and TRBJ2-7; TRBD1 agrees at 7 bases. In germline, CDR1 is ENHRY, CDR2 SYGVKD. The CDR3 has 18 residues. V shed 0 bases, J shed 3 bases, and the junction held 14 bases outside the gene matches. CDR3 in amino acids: CAISESFRVEGGFYEQYF. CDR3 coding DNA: TGTGCCATCAGTGAGTCATTCAGGGTTGAAGGGGGCTTCTACGAGCAGTACTTC.

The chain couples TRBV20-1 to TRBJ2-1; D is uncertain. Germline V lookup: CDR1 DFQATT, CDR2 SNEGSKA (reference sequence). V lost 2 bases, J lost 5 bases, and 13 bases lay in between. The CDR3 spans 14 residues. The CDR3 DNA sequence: TGCAGTGCTAGATCCCCAGGCACCCACAATGAGCAGTTCTTC. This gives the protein CSARSPGTHNEQFF.

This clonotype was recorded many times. In DNA, the CDR3 is TGTGCCAGCAGTCCTCGGCATTCACCCCTCCACTTT. It yields the protein CASSPRHSPLHF. The rearrangement links TRBV27 to TRBJ1-6; D is unresolved. This CDR3 comprises 12 residues. Trimming shortened V by 5 bases and J by 8 bases, and 7 bases separated the two germline ends. Looked up from germline, CDR1 is MNHEY and CDR2 is SMNVEV (reference sequence).

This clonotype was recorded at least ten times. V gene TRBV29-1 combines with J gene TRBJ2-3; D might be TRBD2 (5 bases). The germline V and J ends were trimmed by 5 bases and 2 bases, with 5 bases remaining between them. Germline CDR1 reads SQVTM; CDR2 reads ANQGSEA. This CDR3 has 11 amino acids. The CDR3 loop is CSVLATDTQYF. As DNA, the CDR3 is TGCAGCGTTCTAGCCACAGATACGCAGTATTTT.

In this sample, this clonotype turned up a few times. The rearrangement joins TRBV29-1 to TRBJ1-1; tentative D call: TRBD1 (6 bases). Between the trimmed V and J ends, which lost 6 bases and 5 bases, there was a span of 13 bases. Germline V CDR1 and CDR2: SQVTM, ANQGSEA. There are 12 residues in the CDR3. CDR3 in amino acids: CSVQGWDTEAFF. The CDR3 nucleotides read TGCAGCGTACAGGGTTGGGATACTGAAGCTTTCTTT. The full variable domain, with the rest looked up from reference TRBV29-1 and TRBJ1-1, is SAVISQKPSRDICQRGTSLTIQCQVDSQVTMMFWYRQQPGQSLTLIATANQGSEATYESGFVIDKFPISRPNLTFSTLTVSNMSPEDSSIYLCSVQGWDTEAFFGQGTRLTVV.

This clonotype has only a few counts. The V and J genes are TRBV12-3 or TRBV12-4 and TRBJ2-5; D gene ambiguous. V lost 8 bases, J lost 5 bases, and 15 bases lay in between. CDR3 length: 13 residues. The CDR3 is CASGLRTAETQYF. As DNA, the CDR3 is TGTGCCAGCGGGCTTAGGACGGCGGAGACCCAGTACTTC.

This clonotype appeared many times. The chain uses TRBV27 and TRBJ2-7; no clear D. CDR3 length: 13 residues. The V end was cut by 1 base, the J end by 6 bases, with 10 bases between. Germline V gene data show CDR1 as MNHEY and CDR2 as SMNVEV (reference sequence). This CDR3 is CASSLCRTCEQYF. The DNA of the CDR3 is TGTGCCAGCAGTTTATGCAGGACCTGCGAGCAGTACTTC.

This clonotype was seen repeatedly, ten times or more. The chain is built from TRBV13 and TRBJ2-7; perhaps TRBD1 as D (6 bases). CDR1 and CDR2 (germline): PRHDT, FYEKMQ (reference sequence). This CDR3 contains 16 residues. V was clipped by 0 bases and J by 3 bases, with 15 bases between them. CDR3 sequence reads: CASSLGPPGTLYEQYF. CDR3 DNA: TGTGCCAGCAGCTTAGGCCCCCCCGGGACACTCTACGAGCAGTACTTC.

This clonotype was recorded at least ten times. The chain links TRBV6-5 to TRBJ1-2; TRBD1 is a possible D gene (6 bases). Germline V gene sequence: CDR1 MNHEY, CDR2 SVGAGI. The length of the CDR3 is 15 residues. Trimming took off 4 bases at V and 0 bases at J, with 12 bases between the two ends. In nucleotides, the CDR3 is TGTGCCAGCAGTTTGACAGGCAGAGCTAACTATGGCTACACCTTC. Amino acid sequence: CASSLTGRANYGYTF.

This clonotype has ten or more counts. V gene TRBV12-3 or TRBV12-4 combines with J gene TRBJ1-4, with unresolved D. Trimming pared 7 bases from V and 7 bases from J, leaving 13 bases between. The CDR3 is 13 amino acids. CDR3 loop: CASTAVHLEKLFF. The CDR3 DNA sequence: TGTGCCAGCACCGCAGTCCACCTTGAAAAACTGTTTTTT.

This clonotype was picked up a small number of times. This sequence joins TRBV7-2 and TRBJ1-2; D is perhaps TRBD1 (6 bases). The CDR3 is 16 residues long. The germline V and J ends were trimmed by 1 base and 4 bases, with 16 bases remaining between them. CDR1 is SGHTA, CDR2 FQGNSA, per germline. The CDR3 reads CASSLEGVRGSYGYTF. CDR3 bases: TGTGCCAGCAGCTTAGAGGGGGTGAGGGGAAGCTATGGCTACACCTTC.

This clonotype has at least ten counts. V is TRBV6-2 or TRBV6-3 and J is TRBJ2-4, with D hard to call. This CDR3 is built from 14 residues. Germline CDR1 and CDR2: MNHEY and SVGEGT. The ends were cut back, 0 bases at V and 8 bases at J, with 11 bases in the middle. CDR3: CASSYSVPGHIQYF. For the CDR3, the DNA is TGTGCCAGCAGTTACTCGGTACCCGGACACATTCAGTACTTC.

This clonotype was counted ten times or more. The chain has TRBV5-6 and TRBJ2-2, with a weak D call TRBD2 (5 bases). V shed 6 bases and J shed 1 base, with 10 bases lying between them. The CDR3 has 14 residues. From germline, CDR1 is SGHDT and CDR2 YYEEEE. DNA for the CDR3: TGTGCCAGCACCCGGGAAAGGAACACCGGGGAGCTGTTTTTT. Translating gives CASTRERNTGELFF. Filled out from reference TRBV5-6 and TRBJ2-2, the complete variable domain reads DAGVTQSPTHLIKTRGQQVTLRCSPKSGHDTVSWYQQALGQGPQFIFQYYEEEERQRGNFPDRFSGHQFPNYSSELNVNALLLGDSALYLCASTRERNTGELFFGEGSRLTVL.

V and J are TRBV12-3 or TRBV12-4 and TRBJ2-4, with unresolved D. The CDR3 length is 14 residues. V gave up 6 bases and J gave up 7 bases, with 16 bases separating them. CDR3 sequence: CASRYSSDQNIQYF. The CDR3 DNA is TGTGCCAGCAGATATTCCTCGGACCAGAACATTCAGTACTTC.

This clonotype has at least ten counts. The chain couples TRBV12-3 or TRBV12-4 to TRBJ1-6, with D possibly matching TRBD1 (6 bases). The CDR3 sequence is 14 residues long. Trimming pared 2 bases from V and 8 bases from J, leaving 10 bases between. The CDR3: CASSLTGSYSPLHF. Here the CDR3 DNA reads TGTGCCAGCAGTTTAACAGGGAGCTATTCACCCCTCCACTTT.